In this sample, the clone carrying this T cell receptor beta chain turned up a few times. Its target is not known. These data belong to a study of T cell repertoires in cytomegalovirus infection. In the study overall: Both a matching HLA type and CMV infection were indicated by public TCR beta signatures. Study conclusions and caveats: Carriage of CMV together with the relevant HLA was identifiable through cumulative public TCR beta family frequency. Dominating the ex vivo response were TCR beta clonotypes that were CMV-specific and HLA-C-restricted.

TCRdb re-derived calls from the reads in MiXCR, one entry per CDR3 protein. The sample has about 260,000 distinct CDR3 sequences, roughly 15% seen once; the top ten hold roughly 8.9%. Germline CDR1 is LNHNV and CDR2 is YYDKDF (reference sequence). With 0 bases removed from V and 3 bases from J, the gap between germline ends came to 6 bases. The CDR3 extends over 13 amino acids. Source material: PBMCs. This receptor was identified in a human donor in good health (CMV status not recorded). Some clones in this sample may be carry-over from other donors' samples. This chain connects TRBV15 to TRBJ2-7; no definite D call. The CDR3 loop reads CATSREVFYEQYF. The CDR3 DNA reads TGTGCCACCAGCAGAGAAGTATTCTACGAGCAGTACTTC.